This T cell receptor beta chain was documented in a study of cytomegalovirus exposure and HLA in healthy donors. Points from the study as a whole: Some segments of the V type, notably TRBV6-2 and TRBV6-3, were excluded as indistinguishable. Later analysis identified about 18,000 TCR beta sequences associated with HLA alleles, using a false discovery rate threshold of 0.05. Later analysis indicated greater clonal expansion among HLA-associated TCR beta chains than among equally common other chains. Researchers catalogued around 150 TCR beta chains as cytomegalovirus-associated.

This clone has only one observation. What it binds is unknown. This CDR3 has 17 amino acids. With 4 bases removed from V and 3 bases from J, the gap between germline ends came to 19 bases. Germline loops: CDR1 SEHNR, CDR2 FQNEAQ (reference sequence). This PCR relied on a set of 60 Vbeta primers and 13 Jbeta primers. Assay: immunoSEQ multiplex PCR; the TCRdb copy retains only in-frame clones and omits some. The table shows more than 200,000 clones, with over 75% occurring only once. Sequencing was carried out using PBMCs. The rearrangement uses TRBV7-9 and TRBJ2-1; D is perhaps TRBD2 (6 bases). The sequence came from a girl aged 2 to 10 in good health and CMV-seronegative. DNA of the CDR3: TGTGCCAGCAGCTCTCCGCTACAGGAGGGACTCTACAATGAGCAGTTCTTC. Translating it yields CASSSPLQEGLYNEQFF.